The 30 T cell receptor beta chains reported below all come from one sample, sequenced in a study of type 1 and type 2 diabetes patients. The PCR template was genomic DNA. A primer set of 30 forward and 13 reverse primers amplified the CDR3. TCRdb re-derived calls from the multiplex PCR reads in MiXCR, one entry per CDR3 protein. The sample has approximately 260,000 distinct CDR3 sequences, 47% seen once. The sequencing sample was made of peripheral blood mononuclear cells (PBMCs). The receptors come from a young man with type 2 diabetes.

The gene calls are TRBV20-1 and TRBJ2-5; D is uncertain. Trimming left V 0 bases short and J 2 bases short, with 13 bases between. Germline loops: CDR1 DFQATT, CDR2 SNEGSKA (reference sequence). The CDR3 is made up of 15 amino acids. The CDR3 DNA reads TGCAGTGCTAGAGATTCGGCAGTGAGACAAGAGACCCAGTACTTC. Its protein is CSARDSAVRQETQYF.

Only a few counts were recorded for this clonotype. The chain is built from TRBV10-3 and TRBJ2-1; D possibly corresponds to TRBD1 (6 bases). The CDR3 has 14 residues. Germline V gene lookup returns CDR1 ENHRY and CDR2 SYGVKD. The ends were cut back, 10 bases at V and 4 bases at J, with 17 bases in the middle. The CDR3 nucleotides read TGTGCCACCAATCCCCGACAGGCTTACAATGAGCAGTTCTTC. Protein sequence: CATNPRQAYNEQFF.

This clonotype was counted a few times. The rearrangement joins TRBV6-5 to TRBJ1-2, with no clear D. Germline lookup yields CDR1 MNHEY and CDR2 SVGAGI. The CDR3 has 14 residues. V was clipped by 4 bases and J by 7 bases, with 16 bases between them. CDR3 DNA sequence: TGTGCCAGCAGTTCTGGCGTGACCTTGGCTGGCTACACCTTC. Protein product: CASSSGVTLAGYTF.

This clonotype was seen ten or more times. This chain's CDR3 is CASSRTGSNSPLHF. CDR3 DNA: TGTGCCAGCAGTCGGACAGGCTCGAATTCACCCCTCCACTTT. The rearrangement links TRBV2 to TRBJ1-6; TRBD1 matches at 7 bases. This CDR3 comprises 14 residues. The J segment lost 7 bases and the V segment lost 5 bases, leaving 5 bases of the junction unmatched. From germline, CDR1 is SNHLY and CDR2 FYNNEI.

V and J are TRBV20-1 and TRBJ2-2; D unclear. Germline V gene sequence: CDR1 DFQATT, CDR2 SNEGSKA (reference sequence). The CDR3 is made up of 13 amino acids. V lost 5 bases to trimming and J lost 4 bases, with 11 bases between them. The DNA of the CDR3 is TGCAGTGCTCCCCGACCTAGCACCGGGGAGCTGTTTTTT. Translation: CSAPRPSTGELFF.

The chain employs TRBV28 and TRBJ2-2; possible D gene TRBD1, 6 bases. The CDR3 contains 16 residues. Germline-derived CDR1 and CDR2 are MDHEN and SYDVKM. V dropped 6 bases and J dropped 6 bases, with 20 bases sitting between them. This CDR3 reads CASRPQTGNWAGELFF. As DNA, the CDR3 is TGTGCCAGCAGACCACAAACAGGGAACTGGGCCGGGGAGCTGTTTTTT.

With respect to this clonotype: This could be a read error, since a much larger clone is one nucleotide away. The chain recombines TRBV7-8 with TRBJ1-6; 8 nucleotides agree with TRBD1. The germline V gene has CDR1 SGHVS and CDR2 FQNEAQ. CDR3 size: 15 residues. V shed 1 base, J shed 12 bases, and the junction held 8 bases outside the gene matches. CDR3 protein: CASSLGDRPRVPLHF. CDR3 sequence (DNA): TGTGCCAGCAGCTTAGGGGACAGGCCCAGGGTACCCCTCCACTTT.

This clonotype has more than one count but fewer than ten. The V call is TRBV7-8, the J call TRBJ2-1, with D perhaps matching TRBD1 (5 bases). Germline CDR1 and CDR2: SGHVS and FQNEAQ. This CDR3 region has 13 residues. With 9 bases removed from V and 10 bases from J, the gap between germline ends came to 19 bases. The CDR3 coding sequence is TGTGCCAGTAGTGATCGCCCCAGGGTCGAGCAGTTCTTC. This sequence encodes CASSDRPRVEQFF. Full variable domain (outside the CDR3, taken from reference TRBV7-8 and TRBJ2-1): GAGVSQSPRYKVAKRGQDVALRCDPISGHVSLFWYQQALGQGPEFLTYFQNEAQLDKSGLPSDRFFAERPEGSVSTLKIQRTQQEDSAVYLCASSDRPRVEQFFGPGTRLTVL.

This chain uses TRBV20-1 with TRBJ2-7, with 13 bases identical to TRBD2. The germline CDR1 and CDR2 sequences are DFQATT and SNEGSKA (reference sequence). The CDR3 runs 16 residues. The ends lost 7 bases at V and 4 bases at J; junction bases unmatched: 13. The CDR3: CSGQTSGRGKEYEQYF. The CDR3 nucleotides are TGCAGTGGCCAAACTAGCGGGAGGGGAAAGGAATACGAGCAGTACTTC.

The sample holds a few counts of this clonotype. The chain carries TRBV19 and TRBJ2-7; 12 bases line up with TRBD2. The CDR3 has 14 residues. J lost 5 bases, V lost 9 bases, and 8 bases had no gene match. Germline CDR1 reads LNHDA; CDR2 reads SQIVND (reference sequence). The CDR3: CARKTSGRIDEQYF. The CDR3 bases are TGTGCCAGAAAGACTAGCGGGAGAATCGACGAGCAGTACTTC.

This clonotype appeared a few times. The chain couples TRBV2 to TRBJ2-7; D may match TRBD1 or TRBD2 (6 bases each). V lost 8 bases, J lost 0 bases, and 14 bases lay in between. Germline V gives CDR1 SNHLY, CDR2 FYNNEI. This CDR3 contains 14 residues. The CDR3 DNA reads TGTGCCAGCCATAAGGGGGGAAGCTCCTACGAGCAGTACTTC. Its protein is CASHKGGSSYEQYF. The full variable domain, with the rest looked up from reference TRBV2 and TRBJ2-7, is EPEVTQTPSHQVTQMGQEVILRCVPISNHLYFYWYRQILGQKVEFLVSFYNNEISEKSEIFDDQFSVERPDGSNFTLKIRSTKLEDSAMYFCASHKGGSSYEQYFGPGTRLTVT.

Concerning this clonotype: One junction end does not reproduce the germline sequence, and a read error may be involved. The CDR3 here is CASSLGPSQQYF. As DNA, the CDR3 is TGTGCCAGCAGTTTGGGACCGTCACAGCAGTATTTC. The rearrangement joins TRBV12-3 or TRBV12-4 to TRBJ2-7, with D perhaps being TRBD1 or TRBD2 (5 bases each). The CDR3 has 12 residues.

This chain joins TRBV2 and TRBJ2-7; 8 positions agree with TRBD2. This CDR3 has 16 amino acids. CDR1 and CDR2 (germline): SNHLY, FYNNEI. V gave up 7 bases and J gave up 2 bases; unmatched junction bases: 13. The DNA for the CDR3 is TGTGCCAGCAATCTGAGGGGCGGGGGGCTAACCTACGAGCAGTACTTC. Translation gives CASNLRGGGLTYEQYF.

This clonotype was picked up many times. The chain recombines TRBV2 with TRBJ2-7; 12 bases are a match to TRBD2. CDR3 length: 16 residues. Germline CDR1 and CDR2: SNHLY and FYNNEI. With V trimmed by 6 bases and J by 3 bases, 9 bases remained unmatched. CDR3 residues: CASSASGTSGFYEQYF. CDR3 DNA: TGTGCCAGCAGCGCGTCCGGGACTAGCGGGTTCTACGAGCAGTACTTC.

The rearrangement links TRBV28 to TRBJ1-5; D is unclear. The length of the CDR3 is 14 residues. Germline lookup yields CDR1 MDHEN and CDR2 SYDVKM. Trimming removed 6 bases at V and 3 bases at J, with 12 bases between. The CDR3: CASSSPGSNQPQHF. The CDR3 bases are TGTGCCAGCAGCTCCCCCGGGTCCAATCAGCCCCAGCATTTT.

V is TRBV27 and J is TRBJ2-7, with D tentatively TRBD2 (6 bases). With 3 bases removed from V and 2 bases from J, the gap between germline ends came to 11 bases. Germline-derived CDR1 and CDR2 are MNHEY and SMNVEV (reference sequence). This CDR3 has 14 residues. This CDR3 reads CASSFRGTAYEQYF. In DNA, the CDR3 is TGTGCCAGCAGTTTTCGGGGGACGGCCTACGAGCAGTACTTC.

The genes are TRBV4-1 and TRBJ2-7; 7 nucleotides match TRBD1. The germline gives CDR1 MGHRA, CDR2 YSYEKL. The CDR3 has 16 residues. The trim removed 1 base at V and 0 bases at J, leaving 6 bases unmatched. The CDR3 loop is CASSQAEQGSSYEQYF. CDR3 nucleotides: TGCGCCAGCAGCCAAGCAGAACAGGGGAGCTCCTACGAGCAGTACTTC.

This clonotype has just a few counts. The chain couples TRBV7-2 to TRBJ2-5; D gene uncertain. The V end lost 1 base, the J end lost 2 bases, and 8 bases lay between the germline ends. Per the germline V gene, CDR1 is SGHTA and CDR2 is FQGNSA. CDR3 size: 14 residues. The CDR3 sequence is CASSLEFGQETQYF. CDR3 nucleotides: TGTGCCAGCAGCTTAGAGTTCGGGCAAGAGACCCAGTACTTC. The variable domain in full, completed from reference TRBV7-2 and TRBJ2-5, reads GAGVSQSPSNKVTEKGKDVELRCDPISGHTALYWYRQSLGQGLEFLIYFQGNSAPDKSGLPSDRFSAERTGGSVSTLTIQRTQQEDSAVYLCASSLEFGQETQYFGPGTRLLVL.

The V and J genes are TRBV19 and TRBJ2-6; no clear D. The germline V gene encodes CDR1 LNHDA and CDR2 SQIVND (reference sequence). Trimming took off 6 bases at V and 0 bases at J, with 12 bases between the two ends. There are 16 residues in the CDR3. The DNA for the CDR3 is TGTGCCAGTAGGCCCGGACGGATCTCTGGGGCCAACGTCCTGACTTTC. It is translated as CASRPGRISGANVLTF.

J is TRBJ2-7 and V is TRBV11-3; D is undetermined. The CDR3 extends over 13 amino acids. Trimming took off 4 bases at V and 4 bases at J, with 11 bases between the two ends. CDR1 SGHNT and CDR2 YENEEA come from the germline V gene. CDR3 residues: CASSSQSDYEQYF. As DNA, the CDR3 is TGTGCCAGCAGCTCCCAGTCCGATTACGAGCAGTACTTC.

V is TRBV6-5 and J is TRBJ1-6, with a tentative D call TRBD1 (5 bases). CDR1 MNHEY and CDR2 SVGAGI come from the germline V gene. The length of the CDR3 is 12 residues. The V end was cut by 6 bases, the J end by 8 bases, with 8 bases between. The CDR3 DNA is TGTGCCAGCAGAGTGACAGATTCACCCCTCCACTTT. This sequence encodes CASRVTDSPLHF.

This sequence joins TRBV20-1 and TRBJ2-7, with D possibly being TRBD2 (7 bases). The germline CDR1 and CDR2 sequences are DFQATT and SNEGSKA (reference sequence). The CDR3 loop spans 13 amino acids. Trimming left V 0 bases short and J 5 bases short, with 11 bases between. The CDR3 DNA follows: TGCAGTGCTAGAGATGGGGGGGCCCACGAGCAGTACTTC. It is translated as CSARDGGAHEQYF.

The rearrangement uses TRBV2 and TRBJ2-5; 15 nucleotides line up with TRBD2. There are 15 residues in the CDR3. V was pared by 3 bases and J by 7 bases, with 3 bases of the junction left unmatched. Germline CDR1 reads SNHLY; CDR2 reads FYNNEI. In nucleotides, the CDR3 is TGTGCCAGCAGTGATTGGGGACTAGCGGGGGGGACCCAGTACTTC. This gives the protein CASSDWGLAGGTQYF.

The CDR3 nucleotides are TGTGCCAGCAGTACTCCTAGCGGTTTTCAAGAGACCCAGTACTTC. Its translation: CASSTPSGFQETQYF. This chain links TRBV12-3 or TRBV12-4 with TRBJ2-5, with 7 bases matching TRBD2. The CDR3 covers 15 residues. The junction had 8 bases not matched to a gene; V was cut back by 5 bases and J by 2 bases.

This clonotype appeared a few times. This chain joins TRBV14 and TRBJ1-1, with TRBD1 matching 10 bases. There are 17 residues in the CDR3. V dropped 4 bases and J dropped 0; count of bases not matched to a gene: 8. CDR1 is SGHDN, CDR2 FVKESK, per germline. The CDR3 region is CASSPTGGLHLNTEAFF. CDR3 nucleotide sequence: TGTGCCAGCAGCCCGACAGGGGGCCTCCACCTGAACACTGAAGCTTTCTTT.

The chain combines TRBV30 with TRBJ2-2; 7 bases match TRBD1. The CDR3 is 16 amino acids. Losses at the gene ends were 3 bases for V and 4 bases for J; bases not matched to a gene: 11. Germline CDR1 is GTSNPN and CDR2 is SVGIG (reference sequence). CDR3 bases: TGTGCCTGGAGATATCAGGACAGGCGGTTCACCGGGGAGCTGTTTTTT. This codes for CAWRYQDRRFTGELFF.

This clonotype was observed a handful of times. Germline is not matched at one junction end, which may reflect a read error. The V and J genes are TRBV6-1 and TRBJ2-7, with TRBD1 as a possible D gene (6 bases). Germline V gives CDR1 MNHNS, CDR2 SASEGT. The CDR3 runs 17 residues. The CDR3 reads CASREGGTYSYGDEQYF. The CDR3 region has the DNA TGTGCCAGCAGGGAAGGGGGAACTTACAGCTATGGGGACGAGCAGTACTTC.

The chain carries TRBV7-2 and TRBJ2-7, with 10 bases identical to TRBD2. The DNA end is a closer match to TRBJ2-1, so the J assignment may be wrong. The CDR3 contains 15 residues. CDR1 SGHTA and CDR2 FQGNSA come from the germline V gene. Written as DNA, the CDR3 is TGTGCCAGCAGCTTTTTCGGGACTAGCGTGAGGGAGCAGTTCTTC. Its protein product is CASSFFGTSVREQFF.

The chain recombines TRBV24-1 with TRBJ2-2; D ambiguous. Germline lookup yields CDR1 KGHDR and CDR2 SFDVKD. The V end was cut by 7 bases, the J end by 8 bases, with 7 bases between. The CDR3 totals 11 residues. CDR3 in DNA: TGTGCCACCAGGATTCTAGGGGAGCTGTTTTTT. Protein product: CATRILGELFF.

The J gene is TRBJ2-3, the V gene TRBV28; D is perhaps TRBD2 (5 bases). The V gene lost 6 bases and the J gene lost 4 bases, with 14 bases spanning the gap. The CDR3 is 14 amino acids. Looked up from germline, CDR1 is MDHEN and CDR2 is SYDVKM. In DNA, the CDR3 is TGTGCCAGCAGGCCCCGGTGGGGAGCAGATACGCAGTATTTT. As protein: CASRPRWGADTQYF.